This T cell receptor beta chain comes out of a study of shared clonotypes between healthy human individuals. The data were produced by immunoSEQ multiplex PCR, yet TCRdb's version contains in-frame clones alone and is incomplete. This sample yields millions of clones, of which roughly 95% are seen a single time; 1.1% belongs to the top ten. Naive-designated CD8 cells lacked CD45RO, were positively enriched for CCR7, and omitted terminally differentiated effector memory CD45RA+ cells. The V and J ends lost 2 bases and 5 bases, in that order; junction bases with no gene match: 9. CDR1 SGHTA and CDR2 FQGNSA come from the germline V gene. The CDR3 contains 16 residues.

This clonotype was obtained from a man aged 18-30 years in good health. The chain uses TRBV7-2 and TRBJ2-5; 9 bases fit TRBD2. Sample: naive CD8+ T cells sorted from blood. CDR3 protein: CASSLSLAGMLETQYF. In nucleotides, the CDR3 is TGTGCCAGCAGCTTAAGCCTAGCGGGGATGTTGGAGACCCAGTACTTC.